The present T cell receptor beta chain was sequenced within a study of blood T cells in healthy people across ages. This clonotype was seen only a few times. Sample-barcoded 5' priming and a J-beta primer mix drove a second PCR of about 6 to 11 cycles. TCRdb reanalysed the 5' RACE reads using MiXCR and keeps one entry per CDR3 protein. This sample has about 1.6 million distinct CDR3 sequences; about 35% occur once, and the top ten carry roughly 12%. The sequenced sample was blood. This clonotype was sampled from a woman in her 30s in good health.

This CDR3 is CASSPSGFEEETQYF. In DNA form, the CDR3 reads TGCGCCAGCAGCCCCTCCGGATTCGAGGAGGAGACCCAGTACTTC. The gene calls are TRBV4-1 and TRBJ2-5; no definite D call. Germline V lookup: CDR1 MGHRA, CDR2 YSYEKL. V was trimmed by 4 bases and J by 5 bases, leaving 17 bases between them. The CDR3 consists of 15 residues.